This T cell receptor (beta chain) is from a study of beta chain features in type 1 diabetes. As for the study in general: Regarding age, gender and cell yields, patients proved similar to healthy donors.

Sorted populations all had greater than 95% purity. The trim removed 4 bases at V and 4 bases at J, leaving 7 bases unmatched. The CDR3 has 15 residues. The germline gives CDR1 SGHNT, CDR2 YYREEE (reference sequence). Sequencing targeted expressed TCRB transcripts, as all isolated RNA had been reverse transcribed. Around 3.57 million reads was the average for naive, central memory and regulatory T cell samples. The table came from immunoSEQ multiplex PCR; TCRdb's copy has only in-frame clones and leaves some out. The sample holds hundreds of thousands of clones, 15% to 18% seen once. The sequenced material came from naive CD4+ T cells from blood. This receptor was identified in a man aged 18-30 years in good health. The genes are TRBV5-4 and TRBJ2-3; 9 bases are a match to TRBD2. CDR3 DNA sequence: TGTGCCAGCAGCCCAGCGGGGGGCCAGGCAGATACGCAGTATTTT. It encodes CASSPAGGQADTQYF.